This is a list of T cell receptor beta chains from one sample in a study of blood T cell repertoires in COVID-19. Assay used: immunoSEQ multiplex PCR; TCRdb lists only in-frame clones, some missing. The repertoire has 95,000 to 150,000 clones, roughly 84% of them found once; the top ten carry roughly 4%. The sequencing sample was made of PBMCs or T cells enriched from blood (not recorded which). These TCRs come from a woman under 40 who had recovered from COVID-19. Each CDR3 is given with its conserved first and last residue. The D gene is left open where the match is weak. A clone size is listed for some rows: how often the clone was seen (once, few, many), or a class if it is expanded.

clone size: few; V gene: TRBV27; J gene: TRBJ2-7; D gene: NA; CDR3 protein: CASSSPGVWEQYF; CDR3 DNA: TGTGCCAGCAGTTCACCAGGGGTCTGGGAGCAGTACTTC
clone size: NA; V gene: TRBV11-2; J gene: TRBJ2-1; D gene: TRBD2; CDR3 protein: CASSLTAAGAAYNEQFF; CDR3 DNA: TGTGCCAGCAGCTTAACCGCGGCGGGAGCGGCCTACAATGAGCAGTTCTTC
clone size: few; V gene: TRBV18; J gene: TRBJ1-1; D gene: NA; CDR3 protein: CASSPGGAPAFF; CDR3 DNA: TGTGCCAGCTCACCAGGGGGGGCGCCGGCTTTCTTT
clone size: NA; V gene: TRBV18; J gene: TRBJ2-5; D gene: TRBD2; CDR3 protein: CASSRQQPGLAGEYQETQYF; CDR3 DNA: TGTGCCAGCTCACGACAACAACCGGGACTAGCGGGAGAGTACCAAGAGACCCAGTACTTC
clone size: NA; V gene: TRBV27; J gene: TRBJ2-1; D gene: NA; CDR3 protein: CASSTLLRTDDNEQFF; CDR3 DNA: TGTGCCAGCAGTACATTATTGCGGACAGATGACAATGAGCAGTTCTTC
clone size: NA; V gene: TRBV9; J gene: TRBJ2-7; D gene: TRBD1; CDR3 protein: CASSPRQGLINEQYF; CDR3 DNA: TGTGCCAGCAGCCCTCGACAGGGTCTGATCAACGAGCAGTACTTC
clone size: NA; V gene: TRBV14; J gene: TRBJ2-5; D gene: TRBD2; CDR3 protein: CASSPSSASGLRETQYF; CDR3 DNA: TGTGCCAGCAGCCCCTCGTCAGCTAGCGGCCTCCGAGAGACCCAGTACTTC
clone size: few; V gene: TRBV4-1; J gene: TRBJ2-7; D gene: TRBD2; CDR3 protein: CASSPRGTSYEQYF; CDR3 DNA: TGCGCCAGCAGCCCGCGGGGGACCTCCTACGAGCAGTACTTC
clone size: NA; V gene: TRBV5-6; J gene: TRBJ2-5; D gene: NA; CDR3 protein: CASSFRTAQETQYF; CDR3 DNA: TGTGCCAGCAGCTTCCGGACAGCGCAAGAGACCCAGTACTTC
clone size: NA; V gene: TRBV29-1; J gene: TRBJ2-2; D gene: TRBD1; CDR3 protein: CSVEGQFTGELFF; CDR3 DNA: TGCAGCGTAGAGGGACAGTTCACCGGGGAGCTGTTTTTT
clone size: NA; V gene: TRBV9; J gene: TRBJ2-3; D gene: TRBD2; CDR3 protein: CASSGTSGRGTDTQYF; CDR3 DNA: TGTGCCAGCAGCGGTACTAGCGGGAGGGGCACAGATACGCAGTATTTT
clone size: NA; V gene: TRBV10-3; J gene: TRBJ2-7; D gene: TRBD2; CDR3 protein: CAISFTGLADEQYF; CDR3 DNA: TGTGCCATCAGTTTTACTGGACTAGCTGACGAGCAGTACTTC
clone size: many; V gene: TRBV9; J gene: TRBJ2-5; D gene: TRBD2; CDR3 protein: CASSEGTSYWETQYF; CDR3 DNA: TGTGCCAGCAGCGAGGGGACTAGCTACTGGGAGACCCAGTACTTC
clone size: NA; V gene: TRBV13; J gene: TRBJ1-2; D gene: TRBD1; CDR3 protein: CASSYGQVGYTF; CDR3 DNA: TGTGCCAGCAGCTATGGACAGGTTGGCTACACCTTC
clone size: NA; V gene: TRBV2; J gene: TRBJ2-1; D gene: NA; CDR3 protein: CASKKEGPTYNEQFF; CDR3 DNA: TGTGCCAGCAAGAAGGAGGGCCCTACCTACAATGAGCAGTTCTTC
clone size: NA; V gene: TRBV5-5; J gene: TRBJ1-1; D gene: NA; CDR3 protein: CASSLLPGATEAFF; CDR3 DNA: TGTGCCAGCAGCTTGCTCCCAGGGGCCACTGAAGCTTTCTTT
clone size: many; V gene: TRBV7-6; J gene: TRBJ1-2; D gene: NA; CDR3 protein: CASSSRGGYGYTF; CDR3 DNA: TGTGCCAGCAGCTCCCGGGGAGGCTATGGCTACACCTTC
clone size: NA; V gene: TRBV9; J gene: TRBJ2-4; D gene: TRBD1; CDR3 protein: CASSATSTGLLNIQYF; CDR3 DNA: TGTGCCAGCAGCGCGACCTCGACAGGGCTTTTAAACATTCAGTACTTC
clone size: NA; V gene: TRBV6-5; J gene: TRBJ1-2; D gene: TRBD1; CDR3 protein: CASSTTGGKYGYTF; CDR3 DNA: TGTGCCAGCAGTACTACAGGGGGAAAATATGGCTACACCTTC
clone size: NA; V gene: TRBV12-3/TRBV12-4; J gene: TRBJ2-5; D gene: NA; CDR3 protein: CASSLTGYGTQYF; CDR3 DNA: TGTGCCAGCAGTTTAACAGGGTATGGGACCCAGTACTTC
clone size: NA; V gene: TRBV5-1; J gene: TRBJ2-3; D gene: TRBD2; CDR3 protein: CASSPGSGLAGGSTDTQYF; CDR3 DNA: TGCGCCAGCAGCCCTGGGTCGGGACTAGCGGGAGGAAGCACAGATACGCAGTATTTT
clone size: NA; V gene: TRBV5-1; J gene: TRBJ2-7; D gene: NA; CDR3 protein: CASSPSGPFLAEEQYF; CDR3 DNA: TGCGCCAGCAGCCCATCAGGGCCTTTTCTGGCGGAAGAGCAGTACTTC
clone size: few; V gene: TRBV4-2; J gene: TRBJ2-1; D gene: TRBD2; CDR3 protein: CASSPGLADYNEQFF; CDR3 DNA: TGTGCCAGCAGCCCCGGACTAGCGGACTACAATGAGCAGTTCTTC
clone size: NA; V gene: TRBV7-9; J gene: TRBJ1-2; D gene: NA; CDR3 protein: CASSLDGTNYGYTF; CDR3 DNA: TGTGCCAGCAGCTTAGATGGGACAAACTATGGCTACACCTTC
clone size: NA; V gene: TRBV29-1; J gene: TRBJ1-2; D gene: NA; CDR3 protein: CSVPGTTSGYTF; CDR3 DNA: TGCAGCGTCCCCGGGACAACTTCGGGCTACACCTTC
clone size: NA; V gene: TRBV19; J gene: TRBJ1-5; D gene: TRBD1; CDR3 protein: CASEKNRDRDFNQPQHF; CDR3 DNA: TGTGCCAGCGAAAAGAACCGGGACAGGGACTTCAATCAGCCCCAGCATTTT
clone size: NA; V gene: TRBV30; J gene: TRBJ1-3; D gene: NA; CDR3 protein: CAWSVTYKGNTIYF; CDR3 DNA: TGTGCCTGGAGTGTAACCTATAAGGGAAACACCATATATTTT
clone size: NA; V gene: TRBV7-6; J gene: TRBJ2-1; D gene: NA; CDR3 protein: CASSLGFQMPFF; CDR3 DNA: TGTGCCAGCAGCTTAGGGTTTCAGATGCCGTTCTTC
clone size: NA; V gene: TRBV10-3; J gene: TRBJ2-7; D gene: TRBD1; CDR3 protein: CALRGTGSYEQYF; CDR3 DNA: TGTGCCCTCCGTGGGACAGGCTCCTACGAGCAGTACTTC
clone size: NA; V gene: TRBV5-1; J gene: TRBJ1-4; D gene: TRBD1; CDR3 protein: CASSTGDRGLLVF; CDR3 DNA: TGCGCCAGCAGCACGGGGGACAGGGGGCTTTTAGTTTTT
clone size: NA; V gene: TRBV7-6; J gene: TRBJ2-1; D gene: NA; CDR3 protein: CASRQQGYNEQFF; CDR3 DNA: TGTGCCAGCAGACAGCAGGGGTACAATGAGCAGTTCTTC
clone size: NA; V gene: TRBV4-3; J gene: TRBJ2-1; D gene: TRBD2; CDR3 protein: CASSQGGSFTDNEQFF; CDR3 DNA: TGCGCCAGCAGCCAGGGGGGGAGCTTCACCGACAATGAGCAGTTCTTC
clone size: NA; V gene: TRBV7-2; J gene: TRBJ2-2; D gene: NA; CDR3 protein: CASSLNAGYGELFF; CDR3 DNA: TGTGCCAGCAGCTTAAACGCCGGGTACGGGGAGCTGTTTTTT
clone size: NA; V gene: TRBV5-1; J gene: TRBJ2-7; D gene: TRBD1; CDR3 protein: CASSLGGTGSGEQYF; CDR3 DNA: TGCGCCAGCAGCTTGGGTGGGACAGGGTCTGGCGAGCAGTACTTC
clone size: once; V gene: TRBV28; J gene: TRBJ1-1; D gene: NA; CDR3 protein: CASSYLRVSGEAFF; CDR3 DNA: TGTGCCAGCAGTTATCTCAGGGTGTCCGGTGAAGCTTTCTTT
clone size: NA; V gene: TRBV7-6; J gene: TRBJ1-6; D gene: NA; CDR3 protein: CASSLVQGNSPLHF; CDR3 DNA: TGTGCCAGCAGCTTAGTACAGGGTAATTCACCCCTCCACTTT